The 25 T cell receptor beta chains given below trace back to one sample, sequenced in a study of blood T cell repertoires in COVID-19. Measured with immunoSEQ multiplex PCR; TCRdb has only the in-frame clones, and not every one. The sample lists about 180,000 clones; around 80% were seen once. Sample: peripheral blood. The receptors shown here come from a woman aged 70 to 79 with acute or convalescent COVID-19.

V gene TRBV7-2 combines with J gene TRBJ2-3, with 8 positions matching TRBD1. Germline V gives CDR1 SGHTA, CDR2 FQGNSA. With V trimmed by 5 bases and J by 0 bases, 7 bases remained unmatched. The CDR3 has 16 residues. The CDR3 DNA reads TGTGCCAGCAGCCCAGCAGGGGGCCTAAGCACAGATACGCAGTATTTT. Translated: CASSPAGGLSTDTQYF. The variable domain in full, completed from reference TRBV7-2 and TRBJ2-3, reads GAGVSQSPSNKVTEKGKDVELRCDPISGHTALYWYRQSLGQGLEFLIYFQGNSAPDKSGLPSDRFSAERTGGSVSTLTIQRTQQEDSAVYLCASSPAGGLSTDTQYFGPGTRLTVL.

This clone is a singleton in its sample. The chain joins TRBV29-1 to TRBJ2-7; 8 nucleotides match TRBD1. The CDR3 is 13 amino acids. J gave up 4 bases and V 6 bases, and 8 bases lay outside the gene matches. The germline V gene encodes CDR1 SQVTM and CDR2 ANQGSEA. The CDR3 DNA reads as TGCAGCGTGAGCCCCAGACAGGGGTACGAGCAGTACTTC. Its translation is CSVSPRQGYEQYF.

V usage is TRBV6-5 and J usage is TRBJ1-5; 8 positions match TRBD1. This CDR3 is built from 14 residues. The germline gives CDR1 MNHEY, CDR2 SVGAGI. V gave up 8 bases and J gave up 0 bases; unmatched junction bases: 3. CDR3 amino acids: CASRTGHSNQPQHF. CDR3 coding DNA: TGTGCCAGCCGGACAGGGCATAGCAATCAGCCCCAGCATTTT.

V gene TRBV21-1 combines with J gene TRBJ2-7; TRBD1 reflects the table's D call only, with no check against the DNA. TRBV21-1 is a recognized pseudogene. The CDR3 contains 15 residues. The CDR3 is CASSKASRHSYEQYF. The CDR3 DNA reads TGTGCCAGCAGCAAAGCTTCACGACACTCCTACGAGCAGTACTTC.

The chain's CDR3 is CASSLQASGYGYTF. The CDR3 coding sequence is TGTGCCAGCAGCTTACAGGCCTCCGGCTATGGCTACACCTTC. The chain uses TRBV7-8 and TRBJ1-2; D uncertain. Trimming cost V 2 bases and J 4 bases, with 11 bases left between them. This CDR3 is built from 14 residues. Germline values: CDR1 SGHVS, CDR2 FQNEAQ.

The V call is TRBV9, the J call TRBJ1-2; TRBD1 matches at 7 bases. Germline values: CDR1 SGDLS, CDR2 YYNGEE. J lost 4 bases, V lost 0 bases, and 0 bases had no gene match. The CDR3 length is 13 residues. The CDR3 sequence: CASSVEGAYGYTF. The CDR3 nucleotides read TGTGCCAGCAGCGTAGAGGGGGCCTATGGCTACACCTTC.

The chain is built from TRBV5-1 and TRBJ1-1; possible D gene TRBD1, 6 bases. V lost 4 bases, J lost 1 base, and 8 bases lay in between. This CDR3 is built from 13 residues. Germline V lookup: CDR1 SGHRS, CDR2 YFSETQ. CDR3 in amino acids: CASSVDRNTEAFF. The DNA for the CDR3 is TGCGCCAGCAGCGTGGACAGGAACACTGAAGCTTTCTTT.

V usage is TRBV5-1 and J usage is TRBJ2-5, with TRBD1 matching over 9 bases. This CDR3 spans 15 amino acids. Germline-derived CDR1 and CDR2 are SGHRS and YFSETQ. The V and J ends lost 5 bases and 2 bases, in that order; junction bases with no gene match: 7. The CDR3 loop is CASSRGTGLQETQYF. CDR3 DNA sequence: TGCGCCAGCAGTAGGGGGACAGGGTTACAAGAGACCCAGTACTTC.

This clone was counted between two and nine times. CDR3 in amino acids: CASSSKGGSGELFF. The CDR3 DNA follows: TGTGCCAGCAGCTCCAAAGGGGGCTCGGGGGAGCTGTTTTTT. The chain recombines TRBV5-4 with TRBJ2-2; 7 bases are shared with TRBD1. The CDR3 contains 14 residues. With 3 bases clipped from V and 8 bases from J, the junction kept 7 bases outside the gene matches. Per germline, CDR1 SGHNT and CDR2 YYREEE (reference sequence).

The chain links TRBV28 to TRBJ1-5, with D perhaps matching TRBD1 (6 bases). Trimming removed 10 bases from V and 2 bases from J, with 21 bases in between. The CDR3 is 16 amino acids. Germline CDR1 reads MDHEN; CDR2 reads SYDVKM. CDR3 nucleotides: TGTGCCATTAAAAGGGGGGGATCTTATGGCAATCAGCCCCAGCATTTT. Residues: CAIKRGGSYGNQPQHF.

This clone was recorded a few times. This rearrangement joins TRBV5-1 to TRBJ1-2; a possible D gene is TRBD1 (5 bases). CDR3 size: 14 residues. CDR1 SGHRS and CDR2 YFSETQ come from the germline V gene. Trimming removed 4 bases at V and 4 bases at J, with 14 bases between. CDR3 sequence: CASSPLGQGYGYTF. CDR3 bases: TGCGCCAGCAGCCCACTGGGCCAGGGCTATGGCTACACCTTC.

The genes are TRBV3-1 (or the pseudogene TRBV3-2) and TRBJ2-4; 11 nucleotides agree with TRBD1. The CDR3 is 16 amino acids. Germline V lookup: CDR1 LGHDT, CDR2 YNNKEL (reference sequence). With 0 bases clipped from V and 15 bases from J, the junction kept 13 bases outside the gene matches. Here the CDR3 DNA reads TGTGCCAGCAGCCAAGATCGGTGGACAGGGGGCCTTCGGGTGTACTTC. Translation gives CASSQDRWTGGLRVYF.

This clone was observed once. This sequence joins TRBV27 and TRBJ2-6; D gene ambiguous. Looked up from germline, CDR1 is MNHEY and CDR2 is SMNVEV (reference sequence). The V gene lost 2 bases and the J gene lost 0 bases, with 5 bases spanning the gap. The CDR3 runs 15 residues. The CDR3 DNA reads TGTGCCAGCAGTTTACTCGGCTCTGGGGCCAACGTCCTGACTTTC. Protein sequence: CASSLLGSGANVLTF.

This chain links TRBV19 with TRBJ2-7, with a possible D match to TRBD1 (6 bases). The CDR3 has 15 amino acids. Per the germline V gene, CDR1 is LNHDA and CDR2 is SQIVND (reference sequence). V was pared by 3 bases and J by 2 bases, with 14 bases between. The CDR3 here is CASSITWGLAYEQYF. The DNA of the CDR3 is TGTGCCAGTAGTATTACGTGGGGGCTGGCCTACGAGCAGTACTTC.

The chain is built from TRBV11-2 and TRBJ2-1; D is perhaps TRBD2 (5 bases). Germline loops: CDR1 SGHAT, CDR2 FQNNGV. With 3 bases removed from V and 5 bases from J, the gap between germline ends came to 11 bases. The CDR3 spans 14 residues. The CDR3 region has the DNA TGTGCCAGCAGCTTCTTGACGGAGGACAATGAGCAGTTCTTC. Translation gives CASSFLTEDNEQFF.

This CDR3 is CAIRPGQTYEQYF. The CDR3 DNA reads as TGTGCCATCCGTCCCGGACAGACCTACGAGCAGTACTTC. This chain joins TRBV10-3 and TRBJ2-7; D is possibly TRBD1 (6 bases). V dropped 8 bases and J dropped 2 bases, with 13 bases sitting between them. The CDR3 consists of 13 residues. Germline CDR1 ENHRY, CDR2 SYGVKD.

The chain joins TRBV13 to TRBJ2-5; TRBD1 agrees at 10 bases. The germline V gene has CDR1 PRHDT and CDR2 FYEKMQ (reference sequence). V lost 5 bases, J lost 5 bases, and 11 bases stayed unmatched. CDR3 size: 16 residues. CDR3 sequence: CASSKRRGTGEETQYF. In DNA form, the CDR3 reads TGTGCCAGCAGCAAAAGGAGGGGGACAGGGGAGGAGACCCAGTACTTC.

The rearrangement joins TRBV19 to TRBJ1-5, with 9 positions matching TRBD1. Germline CDR1 and CDR2: LNHDA and SQIVND (reference sequence). Trimming removed 4 bases from V and 4 bases from J; junction bases left unmatched: 11. There are 17 residues in the CDR3. The CDR3 sequence is CASSSLRDRVGNQPQHF. CDR3 bases: TGTGCCAGTAGTAGCCTCCGGGACAGGGTTGGGAATCAGCCCCAGCATTTT.

The V call is TRBV29-1, the J call TRBJ2-7, with 7 nucleotides matching TRBD1. V gave up 4 bases and J gave up 0 bases; unmatched junction bases: 12. This CDR3 spans 16 amino acids. CDR1 is SQVTM and CDR2 is ANQGSEA in the germline V gene. The CDR3 bases are TGCAGCGTTGGGAAGGGGGCCCTTCTTAGCTCCTACGAGCAGTACTTC. It is translated as CSVGKGALLSSYEQYF.

The chain recombines TRBV7-2 with TRBJ1-2; 7 bases align to TRBD1. Germline V gene sequence: CDR1 SGHTA, CDR2 FQGNSA. CDR3 length equals 14 residues. The junction had 10 bases not matched to a gene; V was cut back by 4 bases and J by 8 bases. As DNA, the CDR3 is TGTGCCAGCAGCTCCACCGGGACAGCCTCCGGCTACACCTTC. It is translated as CASSSTGTASGYTF.

The chain carries TRBV11-3 and TRBJ2-7; 8 nucleotides line up with TRBD1. With V trimmed by 5 bases and J by 2 bases, 8 bases remained unmatched. The CDR3 length is 15 residues. Per the germline V gene, CDR1 is SGHNT and CDR2 is YENEEA. The chain's CDR3 is CASSLGTGFAYEQYF. CDR3 sequence (DNA): TGTGCCAGCAGCCTGGGGACAGGTTTCGCCTACGAGCAGTACTTC.

This clone occurred a few times. J is TRBJ1-2 and V is TRBV5-5, with TRBD1 matching 8 bases. V shed 0 bases, J shed 4 bases, and the junction held 2 bases outside the gene matches. The CDR3 totals 14 residues. Germline CDR1 and CDR2: SGHKS and YYEKEE (reference sequence). CDR3 loop: CASSLEDRGYGYTF. CDR3 coding DNA: TGTGCCAGCAGCTTGGAAGACAGGGGCTATGGCTACACCTTC.

The rearrangement uses TRBV5-1 and TRBJ2-1, with a possible D match to TRBD1 (6 bases). CDR3 size: 15 residues. V was shortened by 4 bases and J by 4 bases, with 15 bases between the two germline ends. The germline CDR1 and CDR2 sequences are SGHRS and YFSETQ. The CDR3 DNA sequence: TGCGCCAGCAGCCGTCCAGGGGAAAAATACAATGAGCAGTTCTTC. This translates into CASSRPGEKYNEQFF. Variable domain in full (rest from reference TRBV5-1 and TRBJ2-1): KAGVTQTPRYLIKTRGQQVTLSCSPISGHRSVSWYQQTPGQGLQFLFEYFSETQRNKGNFPGRFSGRQFSNSRSEMNVSTLELGDSALYLCASSRPGEKYNEQFFGPGTRLTVL.

The chain uses TRBV9 and TRBJ2-2; TRBD2 matches 9 bases. This CDR3 contains 18 residues. The V gene end was trimmed by 0 bases and the J gene end by 0 bases; junction bases not matched to a gene: 6. Germline V gives CDR1 SGDLS, CDR2 YYNGEE. The CDR3 reads CASSVVGSGGTNTGELFF. CDR3 nucleotides: TGTGCCAGCAGCGTAGTTGGTAGCGGGGGAACGAACACCGGGGAGCTGTTTTTT.

This chain links TRBV27 with TRBJ1-2; no clear D gene. Trimming pared 4 bases from V and 1 base from J, leaving 16 bases between. The length of the CDR3 is 16 residues. In germline, CDR1 is MNHEY, CDR2 SMNVEV (reference sequence). CDR3 sequence reads: CASSSIGEVRNYGYTF. The CDR3 region has the DNA TGTGCCAGCAGTTCCATCGGAGAGGTTCGTAACTATGGCTACACCTTC.